This T cell receptor (beta chain) was identified in a study of T-cell memory formation after mild COVID-19. The TCR alpha and TCR beta cDNA libraries, bearing sample barcodes and UMIs, were generated by 5'RACE using constant-segment primers. A single record per CDR3 protein comes from TCRdb applying MiXCR to the 5' RACE reads. The profile shows approximately 430,000 distinct CDR3 sequences, less than 25% of them singletons. Germline lookup yields CDR1 SGHRS and CDR2 YFSETQ. This CDR3 is 15 amino acids long. After removal of 4 bases from V and 5 bases from J, the junction contained 9 bases not matched to a gene. In its sample, this clonotype was seen a few times. Its antigen is unknown. Study results and limitations: Second-wave clones with a day 37 peak had unconfirmed SARS-CoV-2 specificity.

This TCR was recovered from an adult woman who had mild COVID-19 (a few samples of this study predate the infection). Cell type and time point are not known. The sample comprised PBMCs or a T cell subset sorted from them (not recorded which). The J gene is TRBJ2-5, the V gene TRBV5-1; 9 nucleotides align to TRBD1. The CDR3 loop is CASSAGQGLTETQYF. The CDR3 DNA follows: TGCGCCAGCAGCGCGGGACAGGGTTTGACGGAGACCCAGTACTTC.